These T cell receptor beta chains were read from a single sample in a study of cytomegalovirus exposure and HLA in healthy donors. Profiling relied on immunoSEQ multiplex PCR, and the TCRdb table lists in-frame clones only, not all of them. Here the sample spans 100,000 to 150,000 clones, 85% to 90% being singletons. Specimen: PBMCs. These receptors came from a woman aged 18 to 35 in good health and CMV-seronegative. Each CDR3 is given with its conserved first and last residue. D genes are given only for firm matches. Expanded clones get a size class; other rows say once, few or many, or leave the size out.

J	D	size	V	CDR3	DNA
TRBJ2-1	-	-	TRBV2	CASNKDNSYNEQFF	TGTGCCAGCAATAAGGACAACTCCTACAATGAGCAGTTCTTC
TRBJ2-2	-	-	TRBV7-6	CASSLSASNTGELFF	TGTGCCAGCAGCTTAAGCGCTTCGAACACCGGGGAGCTGTTTTTT
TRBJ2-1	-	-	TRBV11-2	CASSRPRSSYNEQFF	TGTGCCAGCAGCCGACCTCGGAGCTCCTACAATGAGCAGTTCTTC
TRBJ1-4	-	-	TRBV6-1	CASSDKSTNEKLFF	TGTGCCAGCAGTGATAAATCAACTAATGAAAAACTGTTTTTT
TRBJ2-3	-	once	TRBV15	CATSRDGGIGSTDTQYF	TGTGCCACCAGCAGAGATGGGGGGATCGGGAGCACAGATACGCAGTATTTT
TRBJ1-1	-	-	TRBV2	CARLRENTEAFF	TGTGCCAGACTACGGGAAAACACTGAAGCTTTCTTT
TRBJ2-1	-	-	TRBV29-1	CSVRGGINEQFF	TGCAGCGTTAGGGGGGGGATTAATGAGCAGTTCTTC
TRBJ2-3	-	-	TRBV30	CAWSGTTDTQYF	TGTGCCTGGAGCGGGACTACAGATACGCAGTATTTT
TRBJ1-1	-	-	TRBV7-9	CASSLGAGGMNTEAFF	TGTGCCAGCAGCTTAGGGGCGGGCGGTATGAACACTGAAGCTTTCTTT
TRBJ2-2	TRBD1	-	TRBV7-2	CASSGRQGIGELFF	TGTGCCAGCAGCGGGAGACAGGGGATCGGGGAGCTGTTTTTT